A single sample gave rise to the 17 T cell receptor beta chains below, sequenced in a study of blood T cells in healthy people across ages. PCR was performed a second time for roughly 7 to 12 cycles using a sample-barcoded 5' primer and a J-beta primer mix. TCRdb re-analysed the 5' RACE reads in MiXCR, keeping a single row per CDR3 protein. This sample has 1.5 million to 2 million distinct CDR3 sequences, with approximately 28% found just once. Specimen: blood. These receptors were collected from a young woman in good health.

This clonotype came up a few times. The CDR3 loop reads CASSPGHHSNQPQHF. The CDR3, as DNA: TGTGCCAGCAGTCCGGGACACCATAGCAATCAGCCCCAGCATTTT. The chain recombines TRBV12-3 or TRBV12-4 with TRBJ1-5; D is possibly TRBD1 (6 bases). The CDR3 covers 15 residues. Trimming took off 5 bases at V and 0 bases at J, with 11 bases between the two ends.

The CDR3 coding sequence is TGTGCCAGCAGCTTCAGTTGGCCTAGCTCCTACAATGAGCAGTTCTTC. It yields the protein CASSFSWPSSYNEQFF. The V gene is TRBV5-6, the J gene TRBJ2-1; no definite D call. V lost 2 bases and J 0 bases, leaving 12 bases between the germline ends. Per germline, CDR1 SGHDT and CDR2 YYEEEE. The CDR3 spans 16 residues.

The V gene is TRBV28, the J gene TRBJ2-7, with 10 bases that match TRBD1. The germline V gene has CDR1 MDHEN and CDR2 SYDVKM. This CDR3 spans 16 amino acids. V was clipped by 7 bases and J by 0 bases; unmatched bases: 9. For the CDR3, the DNA is TGTGCCAGCACCGGACAGGGGGTATTGAGCTCCTACGAGCAGTACTTC. Translated: CASTGQGVLSSYEQYF.

This clonotype was seen ten or more times. This chain links TRBV20-1 with TRBJ2-7, with D tentatively TRBD2 (5 bases). Germline CDR1 DFQATT, CDR2 SNEGSKA (reference sequence). With 2 bases removed from V and 6 bases from J, the gap between germline ends came to 8 bases. There are 11 residues in the CDR3. This CDR3 reads CSARMRVEQYF. For the CDR3, the DNA is TGCAGTGCTAGAATGAGGGTCGAGCAGTACTTC.

V usage is TRBV19 and J usage is TRBJ2-2; the D is unclear. This CDR3 contains 12 residues. The germline V and J ends were trimmed by 4 bases and 7 bases, with 7 bases remaining between them. From germline, CDR1 is LNHDA and CDR2 SQIVND (reference sequence). The CDR3 is CASSTEGGELFF. As DNA, the CDR3 is TGTGCCAGTAGTACGGAAGGCGGGGAGCTGTTTTTT.

V and J are TRBV6-5 and TRBJ2-3; possibly TRBD2 for D (6 bases). The germline CDR1 and CDR2 sequences are MNHEY and SVGAGI. Trimming pared 4 bases from V and 1 base from J, leaving 15 bases between. The CDR3 contains 16 residues. The CDR3 nucleotides read TGTGCCAGCAGTTTTCTTGCCGGGACTCGCACAGATACGCAGTATTTT. The encoded protein is CASSFLAGTRTDTQYF.

V gene TRBV4-3 combines with J gene TRBJ2-3; 8 bases map to TRBD2. CDR1 is LGHNA and CDR2 is YSLEER in the germline V gene. The CDR3 length is 18 residues. The J segment lost 4 bases and the V segment lost 0 bases, leaving 12 bases of the junction unmatched. Here the CDR3 DNA reads TGCGCCAGCAGCCAAGATCGGAAGACTAGCGCTCCCCCAGATACGCAGTATTTT. Translated: CASSQDRKTSAPPDTQYF.

This clonotype was observed a few times. CDR3 sequence: CASSQTPGTVNTEAFF. The CDR3 bases are TGCGCCAGCAGCCAAACTCCCGGGACGGTGAACACTGAAGCTTTCTTT. V gene TRBV4-3 combines with J gene TRBJ1-1; maybe TRBD1 (5 bases). The V end was cut by 2 bases, the J end by 0 bases, with 13 bases between. In germline, CDR1 is LGHNA, CDR2 YSLEER. The CDR3 is made up of 16 amino acids.

There are a few counts of this clonotype. The chain joins TRBV28 to TRBJ2-7; D not resolved. Trimming took 6 bases from V and 2 from J, leaving 8 bases between them. The germline V gene encodes CDR1 MDHEN and CDR2 SYDVKM. This CDR3 contains 12 residues. CDR3 in DNA: TGTGCCAGCAGGTCCGTTACCTACGAGCAGTACTTC. It encodes CASRSVTYEQYF.

The rearrangement joins TRBV27 to TRBJ1-5, with D possibly being TRBD1 (5 bases). This CDR3 is built from 15 residues. Trimming took 4 bases from V and 6 from J, leaving 16 bases between them. Germline loops: CDR1 MNHEY, CDR2 SMNVEV (reference sequence). The CDR3 DNA is TGTGCCAGCAGTTCTGGCGGGGGGGGTGGTCAGCCCCAGCATTTT. This gives the protein CASSSGGGGGQPQHF.

V usage is TRBV20-1 and J usage is TRBJ2-1; TRBD1 might be the D (6 bases). Trimming left V 2 bases short and J 5 bases short, with 13 bases between. The CDR3 is 14 residues long. Per the germline V gene, CDR1 is DFQATT and CDR2 is SNEGSKA (reference sequence). CDR3 nucleotide sequence: TGCAGTGCTAGACGTAGGACAGTGGACAATGAGCAGTTCTTC. This gives the protein CSARRRTVDNEQFF.

V usage is TRBV5-1 and J usage is TRBJ2-2, with 12 bases lining up with TRBD2. Germline V gene sequence: CDR1 SGHRS, CDR2 YFSETQ. J gave up 2 bases and V 7 bases, and 6 bases lay outside the gene matches. The CDR3 runs 16 residues. CDR3 bases: TGCGCCAGCCAAACGACTAGCGGGAGTAACACCGGGGAGCTGTTTTTT. Translation gives CASQTTSGSNTGELFF.

This clonotype occurred a few times. The chain carries TRBV9 and TRBJ1-2; possible D gene TRBD1, 6 bases. The CDR3 loop spans 14 amino acids. CDR1 is SGDLS, CDR2 YYNGEE, per germline. The V end lost 5 bases, the J end lost 3 bases, and 14 bases lay between the germline ends. The DNA of the CDR3 is TGTGCCAGCAGGTCCCCGGGGGCCGACTATGGCTACACCTTC. Amino acid sequence: CASRSPGADYGYTF.

Concerning this clonotype itself: This could be a read error, since a much larger clone is one nucleotide away. The genes are TRBV5-1 and TRBJ2-5; 11 nucleotides line up with TRBD2. Looked up from germline, CDR1 is SGHRS and CDR2 is YFSETQ. This CDR3 comprises 15 residues. CDR3 sequence (DNA): TGCGCCGGCAGCTCAACTAGCGGGAGATCGGAGACCCAGTACTTC. Translating gives CAGSSTSGRSETQYF.

This chain connects TRBV20-1 to TRBJ1-2, with D unclear. The CDR3 consists of 12 residues. The germline V gene encodes CDR1 DFQATT and CDR2 SNEGSKA (reference sequence). V lost 2 bases to trimming and J lost 3 bases, with 7 bases between them. CDR3 in DNA: TGCAGTGCTAGACTTTCCCACTATGGCTACACCTTC. Translation gives CSARLSHYGYTF.

About this clonotype itself: No conserved phenylalanine or tryptophan ends this CDR3, so it is likely a read error. The chain carries TRBV7-7 and TRBJ2-1; D may correspond to TRBD1 or TRBD2 (5 bases each). The CDR3 runs 13 residues. Germline CDR1 and CDR2: SSHAT and FNYEAQ (reference sequence). The V end lost 5 bases, the J end lost 4 bases, and 9 bases lay between the germline ends. DNA of the CDR3: TGTGCCAGCAGCCGGGACCTTTACAATGAGCAGTTCATC. Protein sequence: CASSRDLYNEQFI.

The rearrangement joins TRBV11-2 to TRBJ2-7; D possibly uses TRBD1 or TRBD2 (6 bases each). Between the trimmed V and J ends, which lost 6 bases and 5 bases, there was a span of 17 bases. CDR1 is SGHAT, CDR2 FQNNGV, per germline. The CDR3 is made up of 14 amino acids. The CDR3 nucleotides read TGTGCCAGCAGTGACCCAAGGGGGGACCACGAGCAGTACTTC. This sequence encodes CASSDPRGDHEQYF. Full variable domain (missing parts from reference TRBV11-2 and TRBJ2-7): EAGVAQSPRYKIIEKRQSVAFWCNPISGHATLYWYQQILGQGPKLLIQFQNNGVVDDSQLPKDRFSAERLKGVDSTLKIQPAKLEDSAVYLCASSDPRGDHEQYFGPGTRLTVT.